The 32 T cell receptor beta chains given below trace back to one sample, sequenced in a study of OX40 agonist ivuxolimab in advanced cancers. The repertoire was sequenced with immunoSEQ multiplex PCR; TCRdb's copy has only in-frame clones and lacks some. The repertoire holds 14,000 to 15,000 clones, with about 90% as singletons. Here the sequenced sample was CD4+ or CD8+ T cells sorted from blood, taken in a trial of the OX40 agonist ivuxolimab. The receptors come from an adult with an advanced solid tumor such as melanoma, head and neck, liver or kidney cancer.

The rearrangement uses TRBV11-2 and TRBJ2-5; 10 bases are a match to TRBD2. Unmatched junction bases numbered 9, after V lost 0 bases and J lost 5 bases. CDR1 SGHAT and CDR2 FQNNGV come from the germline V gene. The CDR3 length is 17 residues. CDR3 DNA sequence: TGTGCCAGCAGCTTAGAAGGGGCCGAAGCGGGAGGGGAGACCCAGTACTTC. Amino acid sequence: CASSLEGAEAGGETQYF.

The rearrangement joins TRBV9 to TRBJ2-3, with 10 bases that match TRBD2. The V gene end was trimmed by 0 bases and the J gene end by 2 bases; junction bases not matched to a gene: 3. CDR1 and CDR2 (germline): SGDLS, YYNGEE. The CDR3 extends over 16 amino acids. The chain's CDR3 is CASSVVLAGPTDTQYF. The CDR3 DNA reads TGTGCCAGCAGCGTAGTACTAGCGGGGCCCACAGATACGCAGTATTTT.

CDR3 protein: CASSSQGREREKLFF. In nucleotides, the CDR3 is TGTGCCAGCAGTTCTCAGGGGCGAGAACGTGAAAAACTGTTTTTT. V is TRBV7-9 and J is TRBJ1-4; TRBD1 is a possible D gene (6 bases). The CDR3 has 15 amino acids. Germline V CDR1 and CDR2: SEHNR, FQNEAQ (reference sequence). V lost 6 bases, J lost 7 bases, and 18 bases lay in between.

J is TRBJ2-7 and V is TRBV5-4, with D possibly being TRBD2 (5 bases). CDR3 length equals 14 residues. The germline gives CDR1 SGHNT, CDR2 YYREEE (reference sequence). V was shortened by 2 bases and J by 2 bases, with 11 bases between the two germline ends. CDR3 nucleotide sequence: TGTGCCAGCAGCTTCCGGACGGGGACCTACGAGCAGTACTTC. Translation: CASSFRTGTYEQYF.

The CDR3 loop is CASSVTDTSNQPQHF. CDR3 DNA: TGTGCCAGCAGCGTAACAGATACCAGCAATCAGCCCCAGCATTTT. The gene calls are TRBV11-2 and TRBJ1-5; D remains ambiguous. Trimming stripped 5 bases from V and 1 base from J, with 12 bases between. The CDR3 is made up of 15 amino acids. CDR1 is SGHAT, CDR2 FQNNGV, per germline.

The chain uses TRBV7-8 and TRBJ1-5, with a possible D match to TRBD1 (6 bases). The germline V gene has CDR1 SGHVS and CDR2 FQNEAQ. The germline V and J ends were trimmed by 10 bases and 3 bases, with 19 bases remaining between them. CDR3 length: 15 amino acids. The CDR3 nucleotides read TGTGCCAACCTTCCGGGACATCGGAACAATCAGCCCCAGCATTTT. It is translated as CANLPGHRNNQPQHF.

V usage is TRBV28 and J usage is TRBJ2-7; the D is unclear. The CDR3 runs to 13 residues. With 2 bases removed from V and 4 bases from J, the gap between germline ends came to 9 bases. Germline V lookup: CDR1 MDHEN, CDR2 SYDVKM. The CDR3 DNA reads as TGTGCCAGCAGTTTAGGGTTTGGGTACGAGCAGTACTTC. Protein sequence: CASSLGFGYEQYF.

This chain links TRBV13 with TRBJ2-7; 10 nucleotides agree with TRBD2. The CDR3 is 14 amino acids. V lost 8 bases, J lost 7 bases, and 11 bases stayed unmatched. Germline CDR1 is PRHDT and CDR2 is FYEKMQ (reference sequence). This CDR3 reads CASGTGTSAYEQYF. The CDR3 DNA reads TGTGCCAGCGGGACGGGGACTAGCGCGTATGAGCAGTACTTC.

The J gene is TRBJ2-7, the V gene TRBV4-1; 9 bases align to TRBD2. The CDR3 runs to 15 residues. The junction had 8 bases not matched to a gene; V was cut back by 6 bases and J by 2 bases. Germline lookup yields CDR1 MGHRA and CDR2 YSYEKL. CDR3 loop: CASSPVAGETYEQYF. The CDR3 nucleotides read TGCGCCAGCAGTCCGGTAGCGGGAGAAACCTACGAGCAGTACTTC.

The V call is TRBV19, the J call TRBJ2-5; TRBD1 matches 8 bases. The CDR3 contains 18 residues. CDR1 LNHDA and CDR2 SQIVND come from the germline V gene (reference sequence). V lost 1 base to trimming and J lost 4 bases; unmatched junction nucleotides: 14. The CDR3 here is CASSIGGTGQGLGETQYF. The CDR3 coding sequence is TGTGCCAGTAGTATAGGCGGGACAGGCCAAGGCCTCGGAGAGACCCAGTACTTC.

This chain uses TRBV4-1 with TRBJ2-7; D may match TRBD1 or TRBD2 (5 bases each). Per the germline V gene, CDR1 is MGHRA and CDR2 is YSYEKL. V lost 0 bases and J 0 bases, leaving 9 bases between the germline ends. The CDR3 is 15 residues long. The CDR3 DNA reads TGCGCCAGCAGCCAAGAGCCAGGGACCTCCTACGAGCAGTACTTC. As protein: CASSQEPGTSYEQYF.

The CDR3 sequence is CATSSRDRGDDEQFF. The CDR3 region has the DNA TGTGCCACCAGCAGCCGGGACAGGGGAGACGATGAGCAGTTCTTC. The chain carries TRBV15 and TRBJ2-1; 10 bases align to TRBD1. The CDR3 runs 15 residues. Germline V gene lookup returns CDR1 LNHNV and CDR2 YYDKDF (reference sequence). V lost 3 bases and J lost 8; bases outside the gene matches: 7.

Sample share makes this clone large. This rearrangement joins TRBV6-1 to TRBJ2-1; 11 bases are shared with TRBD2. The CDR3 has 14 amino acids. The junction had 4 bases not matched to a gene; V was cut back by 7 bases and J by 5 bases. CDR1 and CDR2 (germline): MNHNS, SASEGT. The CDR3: CASNRLAGHNEQFF. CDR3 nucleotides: TGTGCCAGCAACCGACTAGCGGGACACAATGAGCAGTTCTTC.

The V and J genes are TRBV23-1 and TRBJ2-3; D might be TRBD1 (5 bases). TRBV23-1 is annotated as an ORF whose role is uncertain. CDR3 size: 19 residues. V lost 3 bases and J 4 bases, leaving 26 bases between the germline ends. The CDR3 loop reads CASSQSQDPDQGTSDTQYF. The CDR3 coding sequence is TGCGCCAGCAGTCAGTCACAAGACCCAGACCAGGGAACGTCAGATACGCAGTATTTT.

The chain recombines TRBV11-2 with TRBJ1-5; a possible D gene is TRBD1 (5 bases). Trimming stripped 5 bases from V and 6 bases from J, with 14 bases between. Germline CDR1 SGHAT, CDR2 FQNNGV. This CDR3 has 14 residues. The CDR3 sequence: CASSPGFQGQPQHF. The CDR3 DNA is TGTGCCAGCAGCCCAGGGTTTCAAGGTCAGCCCCAGCATTTT.

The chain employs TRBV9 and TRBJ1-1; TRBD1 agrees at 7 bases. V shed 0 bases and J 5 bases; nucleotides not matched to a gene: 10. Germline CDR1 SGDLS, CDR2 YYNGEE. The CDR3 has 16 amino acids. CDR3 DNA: TGTGCCAGCAGCGTAGCTACCGGTCAGGGGGGTACTGAAGCTTTCTTT. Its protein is CASSVATGQGGTEAFF.

In DNA, the CDR3 is TGTGCCAGCAGTGAATATTTCGCCGCTGCTGGGGCCAACGTCCTGACTTTC. Encoded protein: CASSEYFAAAGANVLTF. The rearrangement joins TRBV25-1 to TRBJ2-6; D gene ambiguous. Germline loops: CDR1 MGHDK, CDR2 SYGVNS. The CDR3 loop spans 17 amino acids. Between the trimmed V and J ends, which lost 0 bases and 2 bases, there was a span of 11 bases.

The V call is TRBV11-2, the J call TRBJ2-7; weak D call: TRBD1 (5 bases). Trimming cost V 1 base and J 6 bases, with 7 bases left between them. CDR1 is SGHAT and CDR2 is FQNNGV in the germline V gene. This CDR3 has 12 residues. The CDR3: CASSLGTTEQYF. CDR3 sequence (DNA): TGTGCCAGCAGCTTAGGGACAACCGAGCAGTACTTC.

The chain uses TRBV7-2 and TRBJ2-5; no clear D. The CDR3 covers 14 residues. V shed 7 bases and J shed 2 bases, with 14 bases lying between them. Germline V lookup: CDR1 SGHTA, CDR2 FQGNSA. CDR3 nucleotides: TGTGCCAGCATGAACCGGGTCGGGCAAGAGACCCAGTACTTC. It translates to CASMNRVGQETQYF.

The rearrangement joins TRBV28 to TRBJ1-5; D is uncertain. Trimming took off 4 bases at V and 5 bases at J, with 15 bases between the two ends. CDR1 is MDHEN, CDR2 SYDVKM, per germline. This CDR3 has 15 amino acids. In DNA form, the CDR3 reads TGTGCCAGCAGTTCCCGACGGCAGGTGGATCAGCCCCAGCATTTT. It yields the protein CASSSRRQVDQPQHF.

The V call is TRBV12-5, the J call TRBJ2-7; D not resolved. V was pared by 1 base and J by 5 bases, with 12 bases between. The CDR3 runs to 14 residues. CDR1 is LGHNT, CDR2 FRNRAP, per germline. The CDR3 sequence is CASGLGAPFNEQYF. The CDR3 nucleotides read TGTGCTAGTGGTTTGGGGGCCCCGTTTAACGAGCAGTACTTC. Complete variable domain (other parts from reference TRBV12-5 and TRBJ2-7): DARVTQTPRHKVTEMGQEVTMRCQPILGHNTVFWYRQTMMQGLELLAYFRNRAPLDDSGMPKDRFSAEMPDATLATLKIQPSEPRDSAVYFCASGLGAPFNEQYFGPGTRLTVT.

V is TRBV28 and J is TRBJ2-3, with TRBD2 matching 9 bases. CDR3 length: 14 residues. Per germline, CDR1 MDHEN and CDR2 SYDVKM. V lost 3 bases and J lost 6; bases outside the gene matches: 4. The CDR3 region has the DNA TGTGCCAGCAGTTTGGAAACTAGCGGGGATACGCAGTATTTT. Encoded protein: CASSLETSGDTQYF. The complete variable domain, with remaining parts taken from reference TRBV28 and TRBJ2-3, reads DVKVTQSSRYLVKRTGEKVFLECVQDMDHENMFWYRQDPGLGLRLIYFSYDVKMKEKGDIPEGYSVSREKKERFSLILESASTNQTSMYLCASSLETSGDTQYFGPGTRLTVL.

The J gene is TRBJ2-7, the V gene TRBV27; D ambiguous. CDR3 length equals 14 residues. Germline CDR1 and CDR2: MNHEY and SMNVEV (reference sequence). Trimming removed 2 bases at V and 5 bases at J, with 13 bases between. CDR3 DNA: TGTGCCAGCAGTTTAAAAAGGGTAGGAAACGAGCAGTACTTC. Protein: CASSLKRVGNEQYF.

The CDR3 DNA reads TGTGCCATCAGTGCTAAGGCGGGCTCGACTAGCACAGATACGCAGTATTTT. Its translation is CAISAKAGSTSTDTQYF. The rearrangement joins TRBV10-3 to TRBJ2-3; D is possibly TRBD2 (5 bases). The CDR3 contains 17 residues. In germline, CDR1 is ENHRY, CDR2 SYGVKD. V shed 4 bases and J shed 0 bases, with 17 bases lying between them.

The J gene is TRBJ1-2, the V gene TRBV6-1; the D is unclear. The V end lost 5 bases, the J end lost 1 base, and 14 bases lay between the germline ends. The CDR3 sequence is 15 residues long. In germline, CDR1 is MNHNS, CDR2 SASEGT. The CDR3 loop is CASSPLARLNYGYTF. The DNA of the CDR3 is TGTGCCAGCAGTCCACTCGCGCGGCTTAACTATGGCTACACCTTC.

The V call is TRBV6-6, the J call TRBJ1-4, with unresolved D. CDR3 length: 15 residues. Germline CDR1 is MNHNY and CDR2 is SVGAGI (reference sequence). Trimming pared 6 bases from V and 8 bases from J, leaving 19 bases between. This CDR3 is CASSFAGELVEKLFF. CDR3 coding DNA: TGTGCCAGCAGCTTCGCCGGGGAGTTGGTCGAAAAACTGTTTTTT.

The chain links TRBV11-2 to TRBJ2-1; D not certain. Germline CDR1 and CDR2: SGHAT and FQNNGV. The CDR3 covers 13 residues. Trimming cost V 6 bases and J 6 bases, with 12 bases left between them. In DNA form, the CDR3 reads TGTGCCAGCAGTTTCGCTCTAGGCAATGAGCAGTTCTTC. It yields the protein CASSFALGNEQFF.

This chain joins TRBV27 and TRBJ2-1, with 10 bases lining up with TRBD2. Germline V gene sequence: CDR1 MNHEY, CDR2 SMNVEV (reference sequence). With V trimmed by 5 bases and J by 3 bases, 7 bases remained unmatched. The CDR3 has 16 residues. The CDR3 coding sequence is TGTGCCAGCAGTGGAGCTAGCGGGAGCGGCTACAATGAGCAGTTCTTC. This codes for CASSGASGSGYNEQFF.

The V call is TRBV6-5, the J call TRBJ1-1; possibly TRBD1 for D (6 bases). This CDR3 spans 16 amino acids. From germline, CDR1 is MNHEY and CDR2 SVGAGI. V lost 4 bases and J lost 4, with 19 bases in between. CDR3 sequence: CASSSGGLRGPTEAFF. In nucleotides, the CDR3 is TGTGCCAGCAGTTCTGGGGGGCTAAGGGGTCCCACTGAAGCTTTCTTT.

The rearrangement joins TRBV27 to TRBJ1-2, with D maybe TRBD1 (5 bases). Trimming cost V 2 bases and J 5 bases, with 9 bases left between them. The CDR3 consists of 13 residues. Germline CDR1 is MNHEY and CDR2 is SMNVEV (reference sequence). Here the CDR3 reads CASSLKQDYGYTF. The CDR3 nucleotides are TGTGCCAGCAGTTTAAAACAGGATTATGGCTACACCTTC.

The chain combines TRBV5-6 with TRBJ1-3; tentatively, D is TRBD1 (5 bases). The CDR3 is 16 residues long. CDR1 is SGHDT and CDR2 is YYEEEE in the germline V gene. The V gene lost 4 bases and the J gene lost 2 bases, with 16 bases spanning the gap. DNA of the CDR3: TGTGCCAGCAGCGAATTAACCCGGGGACCTGGAAACACCATATATTTT. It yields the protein CASSELTRGPGNTIYF.

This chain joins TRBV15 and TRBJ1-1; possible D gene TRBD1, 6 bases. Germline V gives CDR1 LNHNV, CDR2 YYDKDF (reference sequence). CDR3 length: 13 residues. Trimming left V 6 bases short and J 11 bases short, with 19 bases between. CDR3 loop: CATRTWDKVRAFF. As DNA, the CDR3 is TGTGCCACCAGGACATGGGACAAAGTCCGGGCTTTCTTT.